The table lists the clone carrying this TCR beta chain with a few counts. What it binds is not known. The gene names here belong to mouse. The read gets to within 1 residue of the CDR3 end, and the germline J gene fills in the rest. Assay used: immunoSEQ multiplex PCR; TCRdb lists only in-frame clones, some missing. The profile covers thousands of clones, with around 50% appearing a single time and less than 30% taken by the ten largest. The sample is drawn from a study of tissue T cells after allogeneic stem cell transplantation. Time point given: mouse harvest day 14 after allogeneic transplant. The graft held 10^6 splenic CD5+ T cells and 10^7 T-cell-depleted bone marrow cells. Study results and caveats: Shared clones across patients were few; motif clustering revealed tissue-specific shared signatures. Sampling depth was limited, and the cohort was small and clinically varied.

V lost 4 bases to trimming and J lost 3 bases; unmatched junction nucleotides: 2. The CDR3 has 14 amino acids. Germline V gene data show CDR1 as SGHSA and CDR2 as FRNQAP. The sequence derives from a female BALB/c mouse given C57BL/6 T cells with graft-versus-host disease after an allogeneic hematopoietic cell transplant. This chain connects TRBV16 to TRBJ2-5; 9 nucleotides agree with TRBD2. The sample consisted of gut tissue. CDR3 DNA, as far as it was read: TGTGCAAGCAGCTCGGGGACTGGGCAAGACACCCAGTAC. Translation gives CASSSGTGQDTQY. The whole CDR3 reads CASSSGTGQDTQYF.